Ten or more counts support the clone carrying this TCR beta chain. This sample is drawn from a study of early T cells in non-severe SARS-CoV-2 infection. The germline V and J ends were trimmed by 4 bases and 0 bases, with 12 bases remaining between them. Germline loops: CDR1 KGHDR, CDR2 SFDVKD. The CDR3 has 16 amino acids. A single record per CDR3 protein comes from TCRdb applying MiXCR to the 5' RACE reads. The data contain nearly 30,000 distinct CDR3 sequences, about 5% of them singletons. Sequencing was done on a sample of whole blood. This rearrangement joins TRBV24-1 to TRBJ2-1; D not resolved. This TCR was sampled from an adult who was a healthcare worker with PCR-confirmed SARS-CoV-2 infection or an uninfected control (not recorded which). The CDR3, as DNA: TGTGCCACCAGTGACTCTGAGTCAAACTCCTACAATGAGCAGTTCTTC. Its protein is CATSDSESNSYNEQFF.